This T cell receptor beta chain was sequenced for a study of shared clonotypes between healthy human individuals. Study conclusions and caveats: The researchers took only blood, and tissue repertoires probably look different. Sequencing of the sorted subsets was shown by rarefaction to be incomplete despite large depth.

This CDR3 is 15 amino acids long. The trim removed 3 bases at V and 5 bases at J, leaving 0 bases unmatched. Germline values: CDR1 KGHSH, CDR2 LQKENI. The investigators split CD4+ cells into a CD45RA+ naive subset and a CD45RA-negative memory subset. The assay used deep level. Here immunoSEQ multiplex PCR was the method, and the copy in TCRdb shows in-frame clones only, minus some. The sample lists some 2,400,000 clones, more than 90% occurring once. Comments on this clone: Its specificity is not known. The identical CDR3 is also encoded by other nucleotide sequences in the sample.

The V and J genes are TRBV18 and TRBJ2-1, with 14 bases fitting TRBD2. This clonotype was obtained from a man in his late teens or twenties in good health. The sequencing sample was made of naive CD4+ T cells sorted from blood. Subset given: CD45RA+ positively selected. CDR3 nucleotides: TGTGCCAGCTCACCGGGACTAGCGGGGGACAATGAGCAGTTCTTC. It is translated as CASSPGLAGDNEQFF. The whole variable domain, filled in from reference TRBV18 and TRBJ2-1, reads NAGVMQNPRHLVRRRGQEARLRCSPMKGHSHVYWYRQLPEEGLKFMVYLQKENIIDESGMPKERFSAEFPKEGPSILRIQQVVRGDSAAYFCASSPGLAGDNEQFFGPGTRLTVL.